The 6 T cell receptor beta chains below were found in one sample sequenced in a study of T cell responses to AZD1222 COVID-19 vaccine. Measured with immunoSEQ multiplex PCR; TCRdb has only the in-frame clones, and not every one. The sample carries 95,000 to 150,000 clones, 80% to 90% recorded once. The sequenced sample was peripheral blood, obtained on day 0 of AZD1222 vaccination. The receptors come from an adult in good health.

The chain joins TRBV2 to TRBJ1-1, with D hard to call. From germline, CDR1 is SNHLY and CDR2 FYNNEI. This CDR3 spans 12 amino acids. Between the trimmed V and J ends, which lost 7 bases and 11 bases, there was a span of 17 bases. The CDR3 sequence is CASILWSGRAFF. The CDR3 nucleotides read TGTGCCAGCATTTTATGGTCCGGTCGGGCTTTCTTT.

The chain uses TRBV19 and TRBJ1-2; D ambiguous. V lost 2 bases to trimming and J lost 1 base, with 14 bases between them. CDR3 length equals 16 residues. CDR1 is LNHDA and CDR2 is SQIVND in the germline V gene (reference sequence). The CDR3 sequence is CASSIPHPKINYGYTF. The CDR3 bases are TGTGCCAGTAGTATACCCCATCCTAAGATTAACTATGGCTACACCTTC.

V gene TRBV2 combines with J gene TRBJ2-5; D unresolved. Germline V CDR1 and CDR2: SNHLY, FYNNEI. V lost 5 bases to trimming and J lost 2 bases, with 9 bases between them. CDR3 length: 13 amino acids. For the CDR3, the DNA is TGTGCCAGCAGTTGGAACAAGCAAGAGACCCAGTACTTC. Translation: CASSWNKQETQYF.

This clone was observed once. The chain couples TRBV6-5 to TRBJ1-4; 7 nucleotides match TRBD1. The CDR3 consists of 15 residues. J lost 7 bases, V lost 5 bases, and 10 bases had no gene match. Germline assignment: CDR1 MNHEY and CDR2 SVGAGI. Here the CDR3 reads CASSPSRGSGEKLFF. The CDR3 DNA reads as TGTGCCAGCAGTCCATCCAGGGGGTCGGGTGAAAAACTGTTTTTT.

The rearrangement links TRBV7-8 to TRBJ2-7; perhaps TRBD1 as D (6 bases). The CDR3 extends over 16 amino acids. The ends were cut back, 1 base at V and 3 bases at J, with 16 bases in the middle. Per the germline V gene, CDR1 is SGHVS and CDR2 is FQNEAQ. The CDR3 loop reads CASSLGLRDTFYEQYF. CDR3 DNA sequence: TGTGCCAGCAGCTTAGGTCTTAGGGACACCTTCTACGAGCAGTACTTC.

The rearrangement links TRBV7-2 to TRBJ1-2; D might be TRBD1 (5 bases). This CDR3 has 15 amino acids. Germline values: CDR1 SGHTA, CDR2 FQGNSA. Trimming took off 2 bases at V and 7 bases at J, with 17 bases between the two ends. The CDR3 here is CASSLLGRDVGGYTF. CDR3 nucleotide sequence: TGTGCCAGCAGCTTACTCGGCCGGGACGTCGGTGGCTACACCTTC.